The entry below describes one TCR beta chain. Its antigen is currently unknown. The protocol was immunoSEQ multiplex PCR, while the TCRdb copy is restricted to in-frame clones and leaves out a portion. The data show 2 million to 3 million clones, with 90% to 95% seen just once and about 0.34% held by the top ten. The data belong to a study of shared clonotypes between healthy human individuals. CDR1 and CDR2 (germline): SGHRS, YFSETQ. The CDR3 length is 13 residues. The ends were cut back, 6 bases at V and 1 base at J, with 11 bases in the middle. Study results and limitations: Depth was large, yet rarefaction showed that sorted-subset sequencing was incomplete.

The receptor was derived from a man between 18 and 29 years old in good health. Some clones in this sample may be carry-over from other donors' samples. Sequencing was carried out using naive CD4+ T cells from PBMCs. Subset: CD45RA+ positively selected. This chain connects TRBV5-1 to TRBJ2-7, with a weak D call TRBD2 (6 bases). CDR3 DNA sequence: TGCGCCAGCACAGCCGGGGGTTCCTACGAGCAGTACTTC. It encodes CASTAGGSYEQYF. Complete variable domain (other parts from reference TRBV5-1 and TRBJ2-7): KAGVTQTPRYLIKTRGQQVTLSCSPISGHRSVSWYQQTPGQGLQFLFEYFSETQRNKGNFPGRFSGRQFSNSRSEMNVSTLELGDSALYLCASTAGGSYEQYFGPGTRLTVT.